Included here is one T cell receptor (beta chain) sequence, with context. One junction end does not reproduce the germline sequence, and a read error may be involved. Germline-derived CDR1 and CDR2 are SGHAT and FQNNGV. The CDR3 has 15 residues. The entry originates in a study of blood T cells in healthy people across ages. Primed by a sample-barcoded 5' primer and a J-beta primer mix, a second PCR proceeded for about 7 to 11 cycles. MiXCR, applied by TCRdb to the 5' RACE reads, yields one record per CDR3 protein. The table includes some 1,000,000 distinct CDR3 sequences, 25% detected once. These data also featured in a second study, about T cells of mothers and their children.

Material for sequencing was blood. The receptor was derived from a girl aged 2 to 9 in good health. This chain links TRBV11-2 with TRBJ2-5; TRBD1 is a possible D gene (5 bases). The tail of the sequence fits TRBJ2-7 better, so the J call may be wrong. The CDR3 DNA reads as TGCGCCAGCAGCGTAGGTACAGGCTCCCCCTACGAGCAGTACTTC. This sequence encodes CASSVGTGSPYEQYF.